The clone carrying this T cell receptor beta chain occurred a few times. Antigen unknown. 60 Vbeta and 13 Jbeta primers were used in PCR. TCRdb keeps only in-frame clones here, not all; method: immunoSEQ multiplex PCR. This sample carries about 160,000 clones, about 80% of them seen once, and the ten largest clones take roughly 9.3%. CDR3 length: 12 amino acids. The germline CDR1 and CDR2 sequences are MDHEN and SYDVKM. The V and J ends lost 5 bases and 12 bases respectively, with 14 bases between them. This specimen comes from a study of cytomegalovirus exposure and HLA in healthy donors. Study-level results: Association with HLA alleles at 0.05 false discovery rate was found for around 15,000 TCR beta sequences in a later analysis. In a later analysis, an Asian-associated ancestry cluster reportedly showed fewer N-insertions than the approximately 660-donor mean. V- and J-gene trimming in TCR beta was tied to a missense DCLRE1C variant by an analysis performed later. No immune exposure information besides CMV serostatus was available.

Sequenced input: PBMCs. The chain employs TRBV28 and TRBJ2-1, with D hard to call. This sequence was found in a man younger than 35 in good health and CMV-seropositive. This chain's CDR3 is CASSDYSRGQFF. CDR3 sequence (DNA): TGTGCCAGCAGTGATTATTCTAGAGGGCAGTTCTTC. Filled out from reference TRBV28 and TRBJ2-1, the complete variable domain reads DVKVTQSSRYLVKRTGEKVFLECVQDMDHENMFWYRQDPGLGLRLIYFSYDVKMKEKGDIPEGYSVSREKKERFSLILESASTNQTSMYLCASSDYSRGQFFGPGTRLTVL.